These 5 T cell receptor beta chains were all obtained from the same sample, sequenced in a study of blood T cells in healthy people across ages (dated by TCRdb to 2014 to 2015). The protocol used for the library was 5' RACE. TCRdb records Illumina HiSeq 2500 as the sequencer. A second about 6 to 11 cycle PCR used a sample-barcoded 5' primer and a J-beta primer mix. Using fastp at Q25 and MiXCR, TCRdb reprocessed the public reads and kept productive beta chains. CDR3 protein sequences are deduplicated, and each keeps its most common genes and DNA. For this sample there are about 1.6 million distinct CDR3 sequences; about 35% appear just once. The ten largest clones add up to about 10% of the sample. Specimen: blood. Receptors originate from a woman aged 25 to 39 in good health.

The rearrangement links TRBV4-1 to TRBJ2-6; maybe TRBD1 (6 bases). Germline V gene data show CDR1 as MGHRA and CDR2 as YSYEKL. The CDR3 extends over 16 amino acids. V was clipped by 4 bases and J by 3 bases, with 13 bases between them. The CDR3 nucleotides read TGCGCCAGCAGCCTATTCGGGACAAGTGGGGCCAACGTCCTGACTTTC. This translates into CASSLFGTSGANVLTF.

This clonotype was observed once. A much larger clone is a single base away; this may be a read error. The chain links TRBV24-1 to TRBJ1-2; D is unresolved. V was clipped by 4 bases and J by 0 bases, with 5 bases between them. CDR3 size: 13 residues. From germline, CDR1 is KGHDR and CDR2 SFDVKD. The CDR3 DNA follows: TGTGCCACCAGTGAAACAGCTAACTATGGCTACACCTTC. Its protein is CATSETANYGYTF.

This chain uses TRBV18 with TRBJ2-5; 7 bases are shared with TRBD2. This CDR3 region has 15 residues. The germline V gene encodes CDR1 KGHSH and CDR2 LQKENI. V was pared by 4 bases and J by 5 bases, with 10 bases of the junction left unmatched. The CDR3 here is CASSLFSGAPETQYF. For the CDR3, the DNA is TGTGCCAGCTCACTGTTCAGCGGGGCCCCGGAGACCCAGTACTTC.

The chain is built from TRBV29-1 and TRBJ1-4, with a weak D call TRBD1 (5 bases). V was clipped by 8 bases and J by 3 bases, with 13 bases between them. The length of the CDR3 is 13 residues. The germline gives CDR1 SQVTM, CDR2 ANQGSEA. The CDR3 DNA sequence: TGCAGCACAAGCCGGGGCCCTAATGAAAAACTGTTTTTT. This encodes CSTSRGPNEKLFF. Full variable domain (outside the CDR3, taken from reference TRBV29-1 and TRBJ1-4): SAVISQKPSRDICQRGTSLTIQCQVDSQVTMMFWYRQQPGQSLTLIATANQGSEATYESGFVIDKFPISRPNLTFSTLTVSNMSPEDSSIYLCSTSRGPNEKLFFGSGTQLSVL.

The chain couples TRBV6-2 or TRBV6-3 to TRBJ2-4; 7 positions agree with TRBD2. Germline CDR1 is MNHEY and CDR2 is SVGEGT. This CDR3 contains 12 residues. Losses at the gene ends were 2 bases for V and 9 bases for J; bases not matched to a gene: 1. In DNA form, the CDR3 reads TGTGCCAGCAGTTACGGGGGGGGCATTCAGTACTTC. This codes for CASSYGGGIQYF.